A selection of T cell receptor beta chains follows, all from one sample in a study of graft-versus-host responses after intestinal transplantation. No antigen has been identified for these receptors. Libraries were prepared by immunoSEQ multiplex PCR; TCRdb keeps only in-frame clonotypes and omits some of them. Here the sample spans roughly 36,000 clones, about 95% being singletons. Sequencing used unstimulated CD8+ T cells sorted from spleen or lymph node cells, obtained before transplant. These receptor sequences come from a human donor who was the organ donor for an intestinal transplant. CDR3s include the opening cysteine and the closing phenylalanine or tryptophan. The D gene is left open where the match is weak. Clone size is stated in some rows and not others, as once, few, many or a class when expanded.

clone_size: -; v_call: TRBV5-1; j_call: TRBJ2-3; d_call: -; cdr3_nt: TGCGCCAGCAGCTTGCACAGCGCAGATACGCAGTATTTT; cdr3_aa: CASSLHSADTQYF
clone_size: -; v_call: TRBV25-1; j_call: TRBJ2-7; d_call: -; cdr3_nt: TGTGCCAGCAACACAGGAAACGAGCAGTACTTC; cdr3_aa: CASNTGNEQYF
clone_size: -; v_call: TRBV4-1; j_call: TRBJ2-7; d_call: -; cdr3_nt: TGCGCCAGCAGCCAAGAGACAGCTACCTACGAGCAGTACTTC; cdr3_aa: CASSQETATYEQYF
clone_size: -; v_call: TRBV30; j_call: TRBJ1-3; d_call: -; cdr3_nt: TGTGCCTGGAGTGCCGGGACTGGAAACACCATATATTTT; cdr3_aa: CAWSAGTGNTIYF
clone_size: -; v_call: TRBV5-5; j_call: TRBJ1-2; d_call: -; cdr3_nt: TGTGCCAGCAGCTCGGGGGGCAGAGCTAACTATGGCTACACCTTC; cdr3_aa: CASSSGGRANYGYTF
clone_size: -; v_call: TRBV19; j_call: TRBJ2-5; d_call: -; cdr3_nt: TGTGCCAGTAGAATTTCCCTGGGAGGGGGGATAGGGGAAGACCAAGAGACCCAGTACTTC; cdr3_aa: CASRISLGGGIGEDQETQYF
clone_size: -; v_call: TRBV6-5; j_call: TRBJ1-2; d_call: -; cdr3_nt: TGTGCCAGCAGAAACGGACCCTCTGGAGGCTATGGCTACACCTTC; cdr3_aa: CASRNGPSGGYGYTF
clone_size: -; v_call: TRBV6-6; j_call: TRBJ2-3; d_call: TRBD2; cdr3_nt: TGTGCCAGCACCTGGACTAGCGGGGTCTTCGCAGATACGCAGTATTTT; cdr3_aa: CASTWTSGVFADTQYF
clone_size: -; v_call: TRBV29-1; j_call: TRBJ2-1; d_call: -; cdr3_nt: TGCAGCGTGCCCACACTAAAAGCTGAGCAGTTCTTC; cdr3_aa: CSVPTLKAEQFF
clone_size: -; v_call: TRBV27; j_call: TRBJ1-1; d_call: -; cdr3_nt: TGTGCCAGGTTGACGAGTGTCAGGGGTACCGAAGCTTTCTTT; cdr3_aa: CARLTSVRGTEAFF
clone_size: -; v_call: TRBV18; j_call: TRBJ2-4; d_call: -; cdr3_nt: TGTGCCAGCTCACCAGGTGAGGGGATGGCCAAAAACATTCAGTACTTC; cdr3_aa: CASSPGEGMAKNIQYF
clone_size: -; v_call: TRBV5-6; j_call: TRBJ1-1; d_call: -; cdr3_nt: TGTGCCAGCAGCTTATTTCGTTTGGGTAATGAAGCTTTCTTT; cdr3_aa: CASSLFRLGNEAFF
clone_size: -; v_call: TRBV11-3; j_call: TRBJ2-5; d_call: -; cdr3_nt: TGTGCCAGCAGCTCCTTTCACGCCCAGTACTTC; cdr3_aa: CASSSFHAQYF
clone_size: -; v_call: TRBV20-1; j_call: TRBJ2-1; d_call: TRBD2; cdr3_nt: TGCAGTGCCACACTAGCGAATGAGCAGTTCTTC; cdr3_aa: CSATLANEQFF
clone_size: -; v_call: TRBV7-8; j_call: TRBJ1-2; d_call: -; cdr3_nt: TGTGCCAGCAGCTTACCATCGGCAGGTTACTATGGCTACACCTTC; cdr3_aa: CASSLPSAGYYGYTF
clone_size: -; v_call: TRBV27; j_call: TRBJ1-5; d_call: -; cdr3_nt: TGTGCCAGCAGTTGGGGGGGTAGAGGACAGCCCCAGCATTTT; cdr3_aa: CASSWGGRGQPQHF
clone_size: -; v_call: TRBV7-9; j_call: TRBJ2-5; d_call: TRBD2; cdr3_nt: TGTGCCAGCAGCGACACTAGCGGGGAAGAGACCCAGTACTTC; cdr3_aa: CASSDTSGEETQYF
clone_size: -; v_call: TRBV5-1; j_call: TRBJ2-7; d_call: TRBD1; cdr3_nt: TGCGCCAGCAGCTTAACAGGGGGAAGGGAGCAGTACTTC; cdr3_aa: CASSLTGGREQYF
clone_size: once; v_call: TRBV11-3; j_call: TRBJ2-2; d_call: TRBD2; cdr3_nt: TGTGCCAGCAGCCCAGGACTAGCGGGGGGTATAAAGAACACCGGGGAGCTGTTTTTT; cdr3_aa: CASSPGLAGGIKNTGELFF
clone_size: -; v_call: TRBV9; j_call: TRBJ2-7; d_call: TRBD2; cdr3_nt: TGTGCCAGCAGCTCCGGGACTAGCCCTCTTCCCTACGAGCAGTACTTC; cdr3_aa: CASSSGTSPLPYEQYF
clone_size: -; v_call: TRBV19; j_call: TRBJ1-1; d_call: -; cdr3_nt: TGTGCCAGTATTTCCCTCCAGAACACTGAAGCTTTCTTT; cdr3_aa: CASISLQNTEAFF
clone_size: few; v_call: TRBV10-2; j_call: TRBJ2-7; d_call: -; cdr3_nt: TGCGCCAGCAGTGAGTTTCCCCCGGCGTACTTC; cdr3_aa: CASSEFPPAYF
clone_size: -; v_call: TRBV27; j_call: TRBJ2-3; d_call: -; cdr3_nt: TGTGCCAGCAGTTTATCGTGGACTCCAATCCGTCCAGATACGCAGTATTTT; cdr3_aa: CASSLSWTPIRPDTQYF